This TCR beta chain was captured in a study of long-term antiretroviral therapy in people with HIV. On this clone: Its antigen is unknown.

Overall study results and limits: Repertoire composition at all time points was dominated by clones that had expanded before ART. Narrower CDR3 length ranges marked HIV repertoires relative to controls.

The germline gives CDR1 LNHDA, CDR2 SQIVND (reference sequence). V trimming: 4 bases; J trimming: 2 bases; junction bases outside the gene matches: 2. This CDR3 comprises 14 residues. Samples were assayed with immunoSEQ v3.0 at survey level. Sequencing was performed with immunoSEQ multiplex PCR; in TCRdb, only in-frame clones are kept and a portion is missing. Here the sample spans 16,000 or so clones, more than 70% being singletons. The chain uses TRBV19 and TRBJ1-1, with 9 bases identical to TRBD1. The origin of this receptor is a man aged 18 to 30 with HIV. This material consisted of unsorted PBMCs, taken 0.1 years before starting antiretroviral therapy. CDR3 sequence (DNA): TGTGCCAGTAGTACGGGACAGGGTAACACTGAAGCTTTCTTT. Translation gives CASSTGQGNTEAFF.